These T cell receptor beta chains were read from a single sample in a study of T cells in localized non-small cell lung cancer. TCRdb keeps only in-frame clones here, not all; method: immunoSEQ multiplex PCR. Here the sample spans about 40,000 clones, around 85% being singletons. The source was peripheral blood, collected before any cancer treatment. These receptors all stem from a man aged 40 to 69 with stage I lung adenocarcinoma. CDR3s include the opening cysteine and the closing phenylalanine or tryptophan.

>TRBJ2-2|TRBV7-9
CASSLGQLNTGELFF
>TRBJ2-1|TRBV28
CASCVIQEYNEQFF
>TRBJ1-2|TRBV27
CASSDSGEDWRTF
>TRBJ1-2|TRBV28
CASSFGYNYGYTF
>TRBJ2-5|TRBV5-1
CASSARASGLSHQETQYF
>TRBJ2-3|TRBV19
CASAGWGQGFTDTQYF
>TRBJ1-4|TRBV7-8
CASSLPRTGGNEKLFF
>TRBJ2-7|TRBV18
CASSPTEVNEQYF
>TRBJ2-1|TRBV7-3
CASSSRSSSSYNEQFF
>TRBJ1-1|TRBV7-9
CASSLARGIGAFF
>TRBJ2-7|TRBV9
CASSFRQGGEQYF
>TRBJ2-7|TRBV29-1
CSVEGQGGTYEQYF
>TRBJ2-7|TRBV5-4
CASSFRGGGEQYF
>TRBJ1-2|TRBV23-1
CASSHGHSDYGYTF
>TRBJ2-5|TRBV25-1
CASSDGGGETQYF
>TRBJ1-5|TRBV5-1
CASSLHPGQDNQPQHF
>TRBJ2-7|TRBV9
CASSAEDGTYEQYF
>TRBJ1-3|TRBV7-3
CASSLSSGNTIYF
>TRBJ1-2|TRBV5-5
CASSTRATPNYGYTF
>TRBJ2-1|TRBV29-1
CSVEVRGALRGNEQFF
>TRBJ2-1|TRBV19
CASSMSTGTYNEQFF
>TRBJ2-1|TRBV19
CASSIIGGYNEQFF
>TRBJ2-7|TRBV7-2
CASSLSRGGYEQYF
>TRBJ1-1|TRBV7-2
CASSYRSNTEAFF
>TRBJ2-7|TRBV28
CASTGEGQGRYEQYF
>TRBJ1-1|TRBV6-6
CASSVGFEAFF
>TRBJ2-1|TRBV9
CASSGWTSGISEQFF
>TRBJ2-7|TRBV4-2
CASSQDRGSYEQYF
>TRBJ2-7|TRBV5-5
CASSLTYEQYF
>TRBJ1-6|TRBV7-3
CASSLTPGWNSPLHF
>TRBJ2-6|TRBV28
CASRPGGRAGANVLTF
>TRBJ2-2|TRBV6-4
CGLLGELFF
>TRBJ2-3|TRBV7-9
CASSPLWGADTQYF
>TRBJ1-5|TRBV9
CASSVDGAGQPQHF
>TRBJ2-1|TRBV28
CASSFTSGRVNEQFF
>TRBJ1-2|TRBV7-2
CASSSLLAGIYGYTF
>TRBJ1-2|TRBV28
CASSSPGTGISSSYTF
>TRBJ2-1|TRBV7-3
CASSKGGPYNEQFF
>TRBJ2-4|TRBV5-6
CASSVDRVAKNIQYF
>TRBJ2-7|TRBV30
CAWRQPGGADYEQYF
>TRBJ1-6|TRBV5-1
CASSFGQGGGDSPLHF
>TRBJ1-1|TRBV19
CASSEAGGPGTEAFF
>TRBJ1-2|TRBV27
CASSLAGGYGYTF
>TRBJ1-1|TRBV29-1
CSVDQATEAFF
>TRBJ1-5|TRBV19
CASSPRQGNSNQPQHF
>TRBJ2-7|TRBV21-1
CASSKFFLAGVRYEQYF
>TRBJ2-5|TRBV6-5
CASSPSGPGETQYF
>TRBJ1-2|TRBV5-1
CASSLGDFYGYTF
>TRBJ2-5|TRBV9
CASSPEQGGTRETQYF
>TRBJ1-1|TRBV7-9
CASSLVGTPEAFF